Shown below are 4 T cell receptor beta chains from a single sample sequenced in a study of cytomegalovirus exposure and HLA in healthy donors. It was with 60 Vbeta and 13 Jbeta primers that the PCR ran. Only in-frame clones appear in the TCRdb table, and some are missing; sequencing was by immunoSEQ multiplex PCR. The sample lists about 140,000 clones, 82% occurring once. The sample consisted of PBMCs. Receptors originate from a woman aged 50 to 60 in good health and CMV-seropositive.

The J gene is TRBJ2-7, the V gene TRBV20-1; D might be TRBD1 (5 bases). The CDR3 has 11 residues. With 6 bases removed from V and 5 bases from J, the gap between germline ends came to 11 bases. From germline, CDR1 is DFQATT and CDR2 SNEGSKA (reference sequence). CDR3 sequence (DNA): TGCAGTGCATGGACACGCAACGAGCAGTACTTC. Amino acid sequence: CSAWTRNEQYF.

V and J are TRBV29-1 and TRBJ1-1; D uncertain. Germline lookup yields CDR1 SQVTM and CDR2 ANQGSEA. Trimming cost V 3 bases and J 8 bases, with 16 bases left between them. This CDR3 has 13 amino acids. This CDR3 is CSVEEVIRGEAFF. The CDR3 DNA reads as TGCAGCGTTGAGGAGGTTATCCGGGGAGAAGCTTTCTTT.

The chain is built from TRBV4-1 and TRBJ1-1, with TRBD1 matching over 11 bases. CDR1 and CDR2 (germline): MGHRA, YSYEKL. The trim removed 4 bases at V and 6 bases at J, leaving 7 bases unmatched. The CDR3 sequence is 15 residues long. The CDR3 DNA follows: TGCGCCAGCAGCCGAGGACAGGGGGCAAATGCTGAAGCTTTCTTT. It translates to CASSRGQGANAEAFF.

The table lists this clone with a count of one. The chain uses TRBV5-4 and TRBJ2-1; 7 nucleotides agree with TRBD2. V was clipped by 1 base and J by 0 bases; unmatched bases: 7. This CDR3 region has 17 residues. Germline V gene sequence: CDR1 SGHNT, CDR2 YYREEE (reference sequence). The DNA of the CDR3 is TGTGCCAGCAGCTTGTTGCTAGCGGCCAGCTCCTACAATGAGCAGTTCTTC. The encoded protein is CASSLLLAASSYNEQFF.